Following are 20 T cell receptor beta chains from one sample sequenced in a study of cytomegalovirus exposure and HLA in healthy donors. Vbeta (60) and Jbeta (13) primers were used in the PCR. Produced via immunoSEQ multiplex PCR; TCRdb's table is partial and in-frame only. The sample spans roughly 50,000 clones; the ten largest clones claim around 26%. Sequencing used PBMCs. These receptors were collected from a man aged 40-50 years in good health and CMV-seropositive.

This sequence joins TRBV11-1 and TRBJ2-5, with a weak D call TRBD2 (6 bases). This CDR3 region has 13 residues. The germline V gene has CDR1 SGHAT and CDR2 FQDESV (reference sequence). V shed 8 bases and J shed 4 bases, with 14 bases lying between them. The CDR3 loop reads CASGWRRGETQYF. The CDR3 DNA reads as TGTGCCAGCGGATGGAGGAGGGGAGAGACCCAGTACTTC.

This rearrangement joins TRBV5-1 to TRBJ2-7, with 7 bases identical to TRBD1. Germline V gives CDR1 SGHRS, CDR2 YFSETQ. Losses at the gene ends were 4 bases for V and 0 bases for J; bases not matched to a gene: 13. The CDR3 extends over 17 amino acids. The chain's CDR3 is CASSLGQDRKDSYEQYF. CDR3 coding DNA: TGCGCCAGCAGCCTTGGCCAGGACAGGAAAGACTCCTACGAGCAGTACTTC. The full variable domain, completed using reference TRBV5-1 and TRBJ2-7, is KAGVTQTPRYLIKTRGQQVTLSCSPISGHRSVSWYQQTPGQGLQFLFEYFSETQRNKGNFPGRFSGRQFSNSRSEMNVSTLELGDSALYLCASSLGQDRKDSYEQYFGPGTRLTVT.

The CDR3: CASSQDPRRSGSYEQYF. In DNA, the CDR3 is TGTGCCAGCAGCCAAGATCCTAGGAGGAGCGGTTCCTACGAGCAGTACTTC. V gene TRBV14 combines with J gene TRBJ2-7; weak D call: TRBD2 (5 bases). Trimming took off 0 bases at V and 1 base at J, with 16 bases between the two ends. The CDR3 is 17 residues long. The V gene's germline CDR1 is SGHDN and CDR2 FVKESK.

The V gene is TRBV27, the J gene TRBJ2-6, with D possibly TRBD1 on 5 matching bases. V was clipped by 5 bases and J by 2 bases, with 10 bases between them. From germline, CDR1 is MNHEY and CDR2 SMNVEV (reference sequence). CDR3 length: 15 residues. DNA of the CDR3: TGTGCCAGCAGTCCCCAGGGTGCTGGGGCCAACGTCCTGACTTTC. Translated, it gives CASSPQGAGANVLTF.

The CDR3 DNA follows: TGTGCCAGCAGCTTGACTAGCGGGGCCACAGATACGCAGTATTTT. It translates to CASSLTSGATDTQYF. The rearrangement uses TRBV5-6 and TRBJ2-3, with 10 nucleotides matching TRBD2. V shed 1 base, J shed 2 bases, and the junction held 1 base outside the gene matches. The CDR3 is made up of 15 amino acids. Germline CDR1 SGHDT, CDR2 YYEEEE.

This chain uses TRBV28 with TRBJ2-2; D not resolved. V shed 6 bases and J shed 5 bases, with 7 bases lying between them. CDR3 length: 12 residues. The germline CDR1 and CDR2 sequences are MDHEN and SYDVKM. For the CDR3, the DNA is TGTGCCAGCAGCCGCGGTACCGGGGAGCTGTTTTTT. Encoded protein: CASSRGTGELFF.

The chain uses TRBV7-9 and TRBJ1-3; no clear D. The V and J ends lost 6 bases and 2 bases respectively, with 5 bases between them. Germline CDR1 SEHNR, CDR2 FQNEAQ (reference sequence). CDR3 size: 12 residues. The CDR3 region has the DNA TGTGCCAGCAGTTATACTGGAAACACCATATATTTT. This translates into CASSYTGNTIYF. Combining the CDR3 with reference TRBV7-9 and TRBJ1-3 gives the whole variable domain DTGVSQNPRHKITKRGQNVTFRCDPISEHNRLYWYRQTLGQGPEFLTYFQNEAQLEKSRLLSDRFSAERPKGSFSTLEIQRTEQGDSAMYLCASSYTGNTIYFGEGSWLTVV.

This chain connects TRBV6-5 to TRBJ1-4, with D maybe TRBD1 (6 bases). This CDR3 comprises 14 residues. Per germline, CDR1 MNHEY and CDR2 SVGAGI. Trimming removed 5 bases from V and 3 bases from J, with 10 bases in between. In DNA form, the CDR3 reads TGTGCCAGCAGTCTTCAGGGGTCTAATGAAAAACTGTTTTTT. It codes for CASSLQGSNEKLFF.

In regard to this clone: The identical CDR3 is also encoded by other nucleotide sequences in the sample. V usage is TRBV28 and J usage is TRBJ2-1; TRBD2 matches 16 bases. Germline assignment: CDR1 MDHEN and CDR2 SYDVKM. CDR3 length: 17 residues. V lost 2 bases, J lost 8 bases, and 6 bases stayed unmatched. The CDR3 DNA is TGTGCCAGCAGTTTACCTGGGACTAGCGGGAGGGGGTATGAGCAGTTCTTC. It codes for CASSLPGTSGRGYEQFF.

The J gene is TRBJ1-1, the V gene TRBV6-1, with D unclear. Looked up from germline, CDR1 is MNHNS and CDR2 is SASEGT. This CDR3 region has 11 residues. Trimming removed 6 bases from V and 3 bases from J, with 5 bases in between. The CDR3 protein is CASSRDTEAFF. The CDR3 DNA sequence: TGTGCCAGCAGCCGGGACACTGAAGCTTTCTTT.

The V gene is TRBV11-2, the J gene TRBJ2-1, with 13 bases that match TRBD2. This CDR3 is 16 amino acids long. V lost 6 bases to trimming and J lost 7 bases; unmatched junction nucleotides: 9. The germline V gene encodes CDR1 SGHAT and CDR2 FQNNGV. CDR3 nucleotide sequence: TGTGCCAGCAGAACTGGACTAGCGGGAGAAGTGAATGAGCAGTTCTTC. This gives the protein CASRTGLAGEVNEQFF.

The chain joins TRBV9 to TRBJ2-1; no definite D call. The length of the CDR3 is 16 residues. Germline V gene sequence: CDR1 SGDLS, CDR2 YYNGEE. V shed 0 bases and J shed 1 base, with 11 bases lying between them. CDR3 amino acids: CASSVAATGSYNEQFF. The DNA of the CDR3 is TGTGCCAGCAGCGTAGCTGCGACTGGGTCCTACAATGAGCAGTTCTTC.

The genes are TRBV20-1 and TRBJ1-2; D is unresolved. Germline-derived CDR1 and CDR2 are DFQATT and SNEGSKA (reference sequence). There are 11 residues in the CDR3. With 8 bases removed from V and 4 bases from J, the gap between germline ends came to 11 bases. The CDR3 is CSCYSAYGYTF. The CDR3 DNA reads TGCAGTTGTTACTCCGCCTATGGCTACACCTTC.

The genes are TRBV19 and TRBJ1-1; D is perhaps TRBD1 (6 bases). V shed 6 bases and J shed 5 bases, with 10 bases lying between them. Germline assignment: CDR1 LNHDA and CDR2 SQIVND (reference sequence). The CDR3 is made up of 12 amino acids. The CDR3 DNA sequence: TGTGCCAGTAGGCCTAGGGGGACTGAAGCTTTCTTT. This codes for CASRPRGTEAFF.

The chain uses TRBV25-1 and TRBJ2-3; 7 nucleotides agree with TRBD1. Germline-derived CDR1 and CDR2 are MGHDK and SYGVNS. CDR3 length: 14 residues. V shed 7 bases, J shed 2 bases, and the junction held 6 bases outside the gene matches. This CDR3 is CASTWDSYTDTQYF. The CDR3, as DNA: TGTGCCAGCACCTGGGACAGCTACACAGATACGCAGTATTTT.

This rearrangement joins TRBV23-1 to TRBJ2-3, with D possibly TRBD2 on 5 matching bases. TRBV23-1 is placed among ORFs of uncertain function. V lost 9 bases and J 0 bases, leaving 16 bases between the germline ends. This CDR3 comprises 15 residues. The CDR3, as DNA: TGCGCCAGTACCGAACAGAGGAGGAGCACAGATACGCAGTATTTT. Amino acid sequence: CASTEQRRSTDTQYF.

The CDR3 is CATTHGNTIYF. CDR3 nucleotides: TGTGCCACCACACATGGAAACACCATATATTTT. The chain carries TRBV15 and TRBJ1-3; D call uncertain. CDR3 size: 11 residues. Germline CDR1 is LNHNV and CDR2 is YYDKDF (reference sequence). Trimming removed 7 bases from V and 3 bases from J, with 4 bases in between.

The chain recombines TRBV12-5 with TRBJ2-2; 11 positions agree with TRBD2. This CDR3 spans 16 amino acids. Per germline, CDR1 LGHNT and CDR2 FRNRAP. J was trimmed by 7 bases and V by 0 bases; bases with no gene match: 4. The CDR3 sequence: CASGLVLAGAIGELFF. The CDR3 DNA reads TGTGCTAGTGGTTTGGTACTAGCGGGAGCGATCGGGGAGCTGTTTTTT.

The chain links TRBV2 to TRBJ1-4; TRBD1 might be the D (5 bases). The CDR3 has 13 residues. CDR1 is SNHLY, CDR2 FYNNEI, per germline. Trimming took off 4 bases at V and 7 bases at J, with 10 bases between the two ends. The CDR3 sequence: CASSAVGVEKLFF. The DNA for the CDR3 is TGTGCCAGCAGTGCAGTAGGGGTTGAAAAACTGTTTTTT.

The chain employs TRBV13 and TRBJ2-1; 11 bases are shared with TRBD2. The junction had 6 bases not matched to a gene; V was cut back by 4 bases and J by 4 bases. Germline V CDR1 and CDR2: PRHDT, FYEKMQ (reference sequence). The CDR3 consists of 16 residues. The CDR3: CASSSKLAGVYNEQFF. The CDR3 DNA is TGTGCCAGCAGCTCTAAACTAGCGGGGGTTTACAATGAGCAGTTCTTC.